Following are 18 T cell receptor beta chains from one sample sequenced in a study of blood T cell repertoires in COVID-19. TCRdb's table, derived via immunoSEQ multiplex PCR, lists solely in-frame clones and lacks some. The sample includes about 300,000 clones, approximately 86% of them seen just once. What was sequenced was peripheral blood. These receptor sequences come from a man in his 70s with acute or convalescent COVID-19.

This chain uses TRBV30 with TRBJ2-7; 7 bases fit TRBD2. The V gene end was trimmed by 1 base and the J gene end by 2 bases; junction bases not matched to a gene: 2. The CDR3 sequence is 13 residues long. Germline lookup yields CDR1 GTSNPN and CDR2 SVGIG (reference sequence). The CDR3 DNA reads as TGTGCCTGGAGTGGGACTAGTGCCTACGAGCAGTACTTC. This translates into CAWSGTSAYEQYF.

This chain joins TRBV6-5 and TRBJ2-5; D possibly corresponds to TRBD2 (5 bases). Germline V gene data show CDR1 as MNHEY and CDR2 as SVGAGI. With 10 bases removed from V and 4 bases from J, the gap between germline ends came to 16 bases. This CDR3 region has 13 residues. CDR3 protein: CATKRVSGETQYF. The CDR3 nucleotides read TGTGCCACCAAGAGGGTTTCGGGAGAGACCCAGTACTTC.

The chain joins TRBV20-1 to TRBJ1-5; TRBD1 is a possible D gene (5 bases). V was pared by 3 bases and J by 2 bases, with 8 bases between. This CDR3 spans 13 amino acids. CDR1 and CDR2 from the germline V gene are DFQATT and SNEGSKA (reference sequence). As DNA, the CDR3 is TGCAGTGCTAGTTCGGGGGGCAATCAGCCCCAGCATTTT. Protein: CSASSGGNQPQHF.

Worth noting for this clone: The germline gene is not matched at one end of the junction; a read error may be the cause. The J gene is TRBJ1-1, the V gene TRBV14, with D unresolved. Germline CDR1 SGHDN, CDR2 FVKESK. The CDR3 contains 13 residues. As DNA, the CDR3 is TGTGCCAGCAGTCAAGTAGCTAACACTGAAGCTTTCTTT. Its translation: CASSQVANTEAFF.

The chain links TRBV19 to TRBJ2-2; 11 bases fit TRBD1. This CDR3 has 16 amino acids. After removal of 4 bases from V and 12 bases from J, the junction contained 13 bases not matched to a gene. Germline values: CDR1 LNHDA, CDR2 SQIVND (reference sequence). For the CDR3, the DNA is TGTGCCAGTAGTACCGTTTCCGGGACAGGGGGTGGGAAGCTGTTTTTT. Translation gives CASSTVSGTGGGKLFF. Complete variable domain (other parts from reference TRBV19 and TRBJ2-2): DGGITQSPKYLFRKEGQNVTLSCEQNLNHDAMYWYRQDPGQGLRLIYYSQIVNDFQKGDIAEGYSVSREKKESFPLTVTSAQKNPTAFYLCASSTVSGTGGGKLFFGEGSRLTVL.

This chain links TRBV10-3 with TRBJ2-3; 12 bases line up with TRBD1. V shed 4 bases, J shed 4 bases, and the junction held 3 bases outside the gene matches. This CDR3 contains 15 residues. The germline CDR1 and CDR2 sequences are ENHRY and SYGVKD. The CDR3: CAISGDRGRSDTQYF. The DNA of the CDR3 is TGTGCCATCAGTGGGGACAGGGGGCGCTCAGATACGCAGTATTTT.

V and J are TRBV5-4 and TRBJ1-2; 9 nucleotides agree with TRBD1. V was pared by 0 bases and J by 4 bases, with 10 bases of the junction left unmatched. The length of the CDR3 is 17 residues. Germline lookup yields CDR1 SGHNT and CDR2 YYREEE (reference sequence). The CDR3 protein is CASSLAINRGRGYGYTF. DNA of the CDR3: TGTGCCAGCAGCTTGGCGATTAACAGGGGGCGAGGCTATGGCTACACCTTC.

The V gene is TRBV19, the J gene TRBJ2-2, with D possibly matching TRBD2 (6 bases). V was pared by 7 bases and J by 4 bases, with 13 bases between. The CDR3 runs to 14 residues. Per the germline V gene, CDR1 is LNHDA and CDR2 is SQIVND (reference sequence). CDR3 sequence: CASKGTPFTGELFF. The CDR3 DNA sequence: TGTGCCAGTAAAGGGACTCCCTTCACCGGGGAGCTGTTTTTT.

The V gene is TRBV5-4, the J gene TRBJ1-5; TRBD1 agrees at 10 bases. V lost 4 bases and J lost 4; bases outside the gene matches: 2. This CDR3 has 14 amino acids. Per germline, CDR1 SGHNT and CDR2 YYREEE (reference sequence). The CDR3 region is CASSPGQGNQPQHF. The CDR3 bases are TGTGCCAGCAGCCCGGGACAGGGGAATCAGCCCCAGCATTTT.

The table lists this clone with a count of one. The chain couples TRBV5-6 to TRBJ2-5; no reliable D call. CDR3 length: 14 residues. The V end lost 0 bases, the J end lost 5 bases, and 11 bases lay between the germline ends. The germline gives CDR1 SGHDT, CDR2 YYEEEE. CDR3 loop: CASSLGLRSETQYF. The CDR3 DNA sequence: TGTGCCAGCAGCTTGGGGCTGCGGAGTGAGACCCAGTACTTC.

This clone appeared a single time. The chain joins TRBV5-5 to TRBJ1-2; 10 positions agree with TRBD1. Looked up from germline, CDR1 is SGHKS and CDR2 is YYEKEE (reference sequence). With V trimmed by 0 bases and J by 3 bases, 5 bases remained unmatched. This CDR3 spans 16 amino acids. The CDR3 region is CASSLAPDRGYYGYTF. The CDR3 DNA sequence: TGTGCCAGCAGCTTGGCTCCGGACAGGGGGTACTATGGCTACACCTTC.

The chain carries TRBV7-9 and TRBJ2-5; 7 bases match TRBD1. The germline gives CDR1 SEHNR, CDR2 FQNEAQ (reference sequence). The trim removed 4 bases at V and 0 bases at J, leaving 8 bases unmatched. CDR3 size: 16 residues. The CDR3 spells CASSSKGQSYQETQYF. The DNA of the CDR3 is TGTGCCAGCAGCTCTAAGGGACAGTCGTACCAAGAGACCCAGTACTTC.

The rearrangement links TRBV10-3 to TRBJ1-2, with 7 bases that match TRBD1. The CDR3 spans 13 residues. After removal of 11 bases from V and 4 bases from J, the junction contained 10 bases not matched to a gene. From germline, CDR1 is ENHRY and CDR2 SYGVKD. The DNA of the CDR3 is TGTGCCGTCACTTCAGGGGGAGGCTATGGCTACACCTTC. Protein sequence: CAVTSGGGYGYTF.

This chain joins TRBV5-5 and TRBJ2-5; TRBD2 agrees at 7 bases. In germline, CDR1 is SGHKS, CDR2 YYEKEE (reference sequence). Losses at the gene ends were 4 bases for V and 0 bases for J; bases not matched to a gene: 9. The CDR3 consists of 16 residues. CDR3 sequence reads: CASSVTSAPYQETQYF. CDR3 bases: TGTGCCAGCAGCGTTACTAGCGCGCCGTACCAAGAGACCCAGTACTTC.

V is TRBV3-1 (or the pseudogene TRBV3-2) and J is TRBJ2-3, with TRBD2 matching 7 bases. Unmatched junction bases numbered 9, after V lost 4 bases and J lost 2 bases. This CDR3 has 16 residues. Germline CDR1 and CDR2: LGHDT and YNNKEL (reference sequence). The CDR3 region is CASSLRAGIITDTQYF. In nucleotides, the CDR3 is TGTGCCAGCAGCCTACGAGCGGGGATAATCACAGATACGCAGTATTTT.

CDR3 sequence (DNA): TGTGCCAGCAGTTTCGGAATAAGGGACAGGGCCCACGAGCAGTACTTC. Translation: CASSFGIRDRAHEQYF. V and J are TRBV6-5 and TRBJ2-7, with TRBD1 identical over 9 bases. CDR1 and CDR2 from the germline V gene are MNHEY and SVGAGI. V lost 4 bases, J lost 5 bases, and 12 bases stayed unmatched. The CDR3 contains 16 residues.

The chain employs TRBV5-5 and TRBJ2-2, with 10 bases matching TRBD1. Germline V gene sequence: CDR1 SGHKS, CDR2 YYEKEE (reference sequence). The CDR3 consists of 16 residues. Losses at the gene ends were 6 bases for V and 4 bases for J; bases not matched to a gene: 9. The CDR3 loop is CASIPAGTGVTGELFF. CDR3 coding DNA: TGTGCCAGCATCCCGGCCGGGACAGGGGTCACCGGGGAGCTGTTTTTT. Together with reference TRBV5-5 and TRBJ2-2, the CDR3 gives the full variable domain: DAGVTQSPTHLIKTRGQQVTLRCSPISGHKSVSWYQQVLGQGPQFIFQYYEKEERGRGNFPDRFSARQFPNYSSELNVNALLLGDSALYLCASIPAGTGVTGELFFGEGSRLTVL.

This chain links TRBV15 with TRBJ2-1; 14 bases map to TRBD2. Germline CDR1 reads LNHNV; CDR2 reads YYDKDF (reference sequence). This CDR3 has 19 residues. The V segment lost 7 bases and the J segment 7 bases; nucleotides outside the gene matches: 18. Written as DNA, the CDR3 is TGTGCCACCATGCCCGGGACTAGCGGGAGACCTAGGTCGGTAAATGAGCAGTTCTTC. Translation: CATMPGTSGRPRSVNEQFF.